Sequencing of this T cell receptor beta chain was carried out in a study of T cell changes during pregnancy in multiple sclerosis. Per germline, CDR1 SGHAT and CDR2 FQNNGV. V trimming: 3 bases; J trimming: 1 base; junction bases outside the gene matches: 0. The CDR3 is made up of 14 amino acids. Method: immunoSEQ multiplex PCR; TCRdb's copy keeps in-frame clones and lacks some. The data hold about 36,000 clones, with about 90% observed a single time. The sample here was CD4+ T cells from peripheral blood mononuclear cells, taken after pregnancy. The genes are TRBV11-2 and TRBJ2-7; 10 bases are shared with TRBD2. This receptor was taken from a female donor with multiple sclerosis, enrolled in a pregnancy study. The chain's CDR3 is CASSLGLASYEQYF. CDR3 bases: TGTGCCAGCAGCTTGGGACTAGCGTCCTACGAGCAGTACTTC.